The 7 T cell receptor beta chains reported below all come from one sample, sequenced in a study of cytomegalovirus exposure and HLA in healthy donors. The PCR was carried out with 60 Vbeta primers and 13 Jbeta primers. The data were produced by immunoSEQ multiplex PCR, yet TCRdb's version contains in-frame clones alone and is incomplete. The sample comprises some 110,000 clones, roughly 80% of which are singletons, and less than 5.5% rests with the top ten. Material for sequencing was PBMCs. These receptors were obtained from a man aged 50 to 59 in good health and CMV-seropositive.

This clone was seen a single time. The chain uses TRBV10-3 and TRBJ2-7, with 9 bases identical to TRBD2. The junction had 16 bases not matched to a gene; V was cut back by 8 bases and J by 5 bases. Germline values: CDR1 ENHRY, CDR2 SYGVKD. This CDR3 comprises 16 residues. CDR3 coding DNA: TGTGCCATCGCCCCAGCGGGAGGTTTACCGGGCAACGAGCAGTACTTC. This sequence encodes CAIAPAGGLPGNEQYF.

The chain joins TRBV5-1 to TRBJ1-4; no clear D. The CDR3 length is 13 residues. Germline V gene lookup returns CDR1 SGHRS and CDR2 YFSETQ. Trimming took off 4 bases at V and 8 bases at J, with 12 bases between the two ends. CDR3 region: CASSPTSGEKLFF. The CDR3 nucleotides read TGCGCCAGCAGCCCTACTAGTGGGGAAAAACTGTTTTTT.

The count of this clone is one. The chain uses TRBV30 and TRBJ2-7; 8 bases are a match to TRBD1. With 0 bases clipped from V and 6 bases from J, the junction kept 7 bases outside the gene matches. CDR1 GTSNPN and CDR2 SVGIG come from the germline V gene (reference sequence). The CDR3 has 14 residues. CDR3 protein: CAWSVRTGFSEQYF. For the CDR3, the DNA is TGTGCCTGGAGTGTACGGACAGGGTTTAGCGAGCAGTACTTC.

This clone has just one count. The junction departs from the called germline gene at one end, perhaps through a read error. The rearrangement uses TRBV6-1 and TRBJ1-2, with 9 positions matching TRBD1. Per the germline V gene, CDR1 is MNHNS and CDR2 is SASEGT. The CDR3 has 15 residues. For the CDR3, the DNA is TGTGCCAGCACCTTAAACTGGGACAGGGCTTATGGCTACCCCTTC. Its translation is CASTLNWDRAYGYPF.

This clone was observed once. The genes are TRBV30 and TRBJ2-1; 15 nucleotides match TRBD2. There are 12 residues in the CDR3. Per the germline V gene, CDR1 is GTSNPN and CDR2 is SVGIG (reference sequence). The V gene end was trimmed by 1 base and the J gene end by 15 bases; junction bases not matched to a gene: 1. In nucleotides, the CDR3 is TGTGCCTGGAGTGGGGGACTAGCGGGAGGGTTCTTC. Translated, it gives CAWSGGLAGGFF.

As DNA, the CDR3 is TGTGCCAGCAGCCAAGATCAGGGTTACGAGCAGTACTTC. It specifies CASSQDQGYEQYF. The chain uses TRBV4-2 and TRBJ2-5; D is possibly TRBD1 (5 bases). Judging by the DNA end, TRBJ2-7 fits better; the J call may be wrong. The CDR3 contains 13 residues. Germline CDR1 LGHNA, CDR2 YNFKEQ.

This clone was observed a few times. The chain carries TRBV5-6 and TRBJ1-1; D remains unclear. The CDR3 sequence is 15 residues long. The germline CDR1 and CDR2 sequences are SGHDT and YYEEEE. Trimming shortened V by 7 bases and J by 6 bases, and 22 bases separated the two germline ends. The CDR3 DNA reads as TGTGCCAGCCCCTATCCGGGAAGTGAAACCCCTGAAGCTTTCTTT. This encodes CASPYPGSETPEAFF.